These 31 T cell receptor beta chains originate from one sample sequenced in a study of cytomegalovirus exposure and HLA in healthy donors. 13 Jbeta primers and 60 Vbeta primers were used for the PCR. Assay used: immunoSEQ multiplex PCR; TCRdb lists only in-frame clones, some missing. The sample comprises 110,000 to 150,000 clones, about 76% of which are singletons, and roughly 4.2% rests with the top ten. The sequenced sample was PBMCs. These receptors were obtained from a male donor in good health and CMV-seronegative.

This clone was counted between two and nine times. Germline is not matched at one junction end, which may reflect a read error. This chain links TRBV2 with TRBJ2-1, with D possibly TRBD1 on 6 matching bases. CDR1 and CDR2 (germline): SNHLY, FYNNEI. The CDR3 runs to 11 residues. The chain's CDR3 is CRGGYYNEQFF. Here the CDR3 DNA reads TGCAGAGGGGGTTACTACAATGAGCAGTTCTTC.

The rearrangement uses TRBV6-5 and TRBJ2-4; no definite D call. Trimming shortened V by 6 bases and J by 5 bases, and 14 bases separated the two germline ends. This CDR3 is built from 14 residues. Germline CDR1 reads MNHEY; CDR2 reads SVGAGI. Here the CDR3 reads CASRPGSRQNIQYF. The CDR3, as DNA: TGTGCCAGCAGGCCCGGGTCTAGACAAAACATTCAGTACTTC.

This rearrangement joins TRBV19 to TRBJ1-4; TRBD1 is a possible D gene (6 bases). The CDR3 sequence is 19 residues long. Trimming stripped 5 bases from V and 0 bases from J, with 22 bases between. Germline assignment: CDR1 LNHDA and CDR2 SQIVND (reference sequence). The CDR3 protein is CASSPSRTDRYTTNEKLFF. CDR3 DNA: TGTGCCAGTAGTCCGTCCCGGACAGACCGTTATACAACTAATGAAAAACTGTTTTTT.

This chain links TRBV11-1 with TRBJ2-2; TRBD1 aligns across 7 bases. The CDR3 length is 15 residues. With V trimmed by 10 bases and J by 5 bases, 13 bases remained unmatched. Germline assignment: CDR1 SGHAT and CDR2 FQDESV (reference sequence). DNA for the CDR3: TGTGCCACCACAGCCTCAGGGGGAAGGACCGGGGAGCTGTTTTTT. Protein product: CATTASGGRTGELFF. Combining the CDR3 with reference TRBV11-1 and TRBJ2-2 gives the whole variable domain EAEVAQSPRYKITEKSQAVAFWCDPISGHATLYWYRQILGQGPELLVQFQDESVVDDSQLPKDRFSAERLKGVDSTLKIQPAELGDSAMYLCATTASGGRTGELFFGEGSRLTVL.

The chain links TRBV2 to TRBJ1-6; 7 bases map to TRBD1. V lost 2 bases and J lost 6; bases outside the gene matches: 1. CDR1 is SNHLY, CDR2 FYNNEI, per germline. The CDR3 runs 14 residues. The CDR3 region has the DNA TGTGCCAGCAGTGAACAGGGGGTTAATTCACCCCTCCACTTT. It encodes CASSEQGVNSPLHF.

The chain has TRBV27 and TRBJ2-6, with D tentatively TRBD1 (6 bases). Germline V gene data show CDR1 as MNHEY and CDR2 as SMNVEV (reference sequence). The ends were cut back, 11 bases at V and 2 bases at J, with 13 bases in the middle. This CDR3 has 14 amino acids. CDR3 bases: TGTGCCGGTAAGAGGACAGCTGGGGCCAACGTCCTGACTTTC. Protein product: CAGKRTAGANVLTF. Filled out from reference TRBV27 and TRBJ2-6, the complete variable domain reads EAQVTQNPRYLITVTGKKLTVTCSQNMNHEYMSWYRQDPGLGLRQIYYSMNVEVTDKGDVPEGYKVSRKEKRNFPLILESPSPNQTSLYFCAGKRTAGANVLTFGAGSRLTVL.

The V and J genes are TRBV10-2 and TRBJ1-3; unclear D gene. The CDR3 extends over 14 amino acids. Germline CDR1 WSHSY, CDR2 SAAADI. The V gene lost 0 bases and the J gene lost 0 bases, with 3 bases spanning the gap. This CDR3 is CASSESYSGNTIYF. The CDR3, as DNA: TGCGCCAGCAGTGAGTCTTACTCTGGAAACACCATATATTTT.

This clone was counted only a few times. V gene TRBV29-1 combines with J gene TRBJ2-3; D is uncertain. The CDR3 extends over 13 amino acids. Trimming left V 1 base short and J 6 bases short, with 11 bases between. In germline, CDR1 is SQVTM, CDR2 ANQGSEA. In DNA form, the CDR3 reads TGCAGCGTTGAAGGCCTCGACATGGATACGCAGTATTTT. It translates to CSVEGLDMDTQYF.

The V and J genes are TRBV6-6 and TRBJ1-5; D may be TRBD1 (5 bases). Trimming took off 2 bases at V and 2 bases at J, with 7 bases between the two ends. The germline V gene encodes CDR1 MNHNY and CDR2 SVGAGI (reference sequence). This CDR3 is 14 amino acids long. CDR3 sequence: CASSYGGGNQPQHF. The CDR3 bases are TGTGCCAGCAGTTACGGGGGGGGCAATCAGCCCCAGCATTTT.

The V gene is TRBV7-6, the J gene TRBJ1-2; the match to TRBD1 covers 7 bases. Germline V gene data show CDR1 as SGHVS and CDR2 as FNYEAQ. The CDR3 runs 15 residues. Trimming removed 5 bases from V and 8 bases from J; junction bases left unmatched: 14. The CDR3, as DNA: TGTGCCAGCAGCCCACGGACAGGAGGCCTCTCCGGCTACACCTTC. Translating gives CASSPRTGGLSGYTF. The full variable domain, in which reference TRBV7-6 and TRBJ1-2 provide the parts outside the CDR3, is GAGVSQSPRYKVTKRGQDVALRCDPISGHVSLYWYRQALGQGPEFLTYFNYEAQQDKSGLPNDRFSAERPEGSISTLTIQRTEQRDSAMYRCASSPRTGGLSGYTFGSGTRLTVV.

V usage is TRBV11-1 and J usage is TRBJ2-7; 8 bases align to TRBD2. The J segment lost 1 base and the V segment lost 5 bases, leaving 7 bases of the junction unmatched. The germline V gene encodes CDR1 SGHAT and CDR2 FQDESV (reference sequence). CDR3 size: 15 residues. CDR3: CASSGTSGPSYEQYF. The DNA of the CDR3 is TGTGCCAGCAGCGGTACTAGCGGCCCTTCCTACGAGCAGTACTTC.

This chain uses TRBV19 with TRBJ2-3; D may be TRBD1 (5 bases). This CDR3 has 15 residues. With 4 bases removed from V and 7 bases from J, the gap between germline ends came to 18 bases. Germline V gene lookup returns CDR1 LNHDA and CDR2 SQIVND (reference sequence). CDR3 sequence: CASSTYSTAQNTQYF. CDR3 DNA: TGTGCCAGTAGTACTTACTCGACAGCACAGAATACGCAGTATTTT. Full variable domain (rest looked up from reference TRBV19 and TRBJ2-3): DGGITQSPKYLFRKEGQNVTLSCEQNLNHDAMYWYRQDPGQGLRLIYYSQIVNDFQKGDIAEGYSVSREKKESFPLTVTSAQKNPTAFYLCASSTYSTAQNTQYFGPGTRLTVL.

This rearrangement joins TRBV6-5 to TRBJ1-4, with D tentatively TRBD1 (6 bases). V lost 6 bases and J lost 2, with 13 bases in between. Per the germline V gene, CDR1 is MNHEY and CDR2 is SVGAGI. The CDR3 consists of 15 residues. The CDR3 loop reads CASSIYRGTNEKLFF. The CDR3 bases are TGTGCCAGCAGCATATATAGGGGGACTAATGAAAAACTGTTTTTT.

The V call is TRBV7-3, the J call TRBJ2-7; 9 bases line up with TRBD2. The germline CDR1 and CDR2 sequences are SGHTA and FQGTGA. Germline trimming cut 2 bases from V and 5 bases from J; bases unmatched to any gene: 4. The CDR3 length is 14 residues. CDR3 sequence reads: CASSLAGGPDEQYF. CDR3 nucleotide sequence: TGTGCCAGCAGCTTAGCGGGAGGGCCTGACGAGCAGTACTTC. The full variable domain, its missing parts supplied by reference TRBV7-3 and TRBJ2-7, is GAGVSQTPSNKVTEKGKYVELRCDPISGHTALYWYRQSLGQGPEFLIYFQGTGAADDSGLPNDRFFAVRPEGSVSTLKIQRTERGDSAVYLCASSLAGGPDEQYFGPGTRLTVT.

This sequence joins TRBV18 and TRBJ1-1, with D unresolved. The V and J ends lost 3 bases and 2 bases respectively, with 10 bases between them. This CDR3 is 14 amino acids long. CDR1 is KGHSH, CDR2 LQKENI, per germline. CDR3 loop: CASSPLTENTEAFF. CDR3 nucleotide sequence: TGTGCCAGCTCACCCTTAACAGAAAACACTGAAGCTTTCTTT.

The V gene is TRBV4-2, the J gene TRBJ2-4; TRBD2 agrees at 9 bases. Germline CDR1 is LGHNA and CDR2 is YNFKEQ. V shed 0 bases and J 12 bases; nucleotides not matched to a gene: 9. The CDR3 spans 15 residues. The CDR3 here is CASSQEGLAGDSQYF. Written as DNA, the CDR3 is TGTGCCAGCAGCCAAGAGGGACTAGCTGGGGACAGTCAGTACTTC.

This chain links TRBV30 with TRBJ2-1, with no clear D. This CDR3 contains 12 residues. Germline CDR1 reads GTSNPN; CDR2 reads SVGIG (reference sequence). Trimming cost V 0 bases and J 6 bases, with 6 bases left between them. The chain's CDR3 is CAWSVLSNEQFF. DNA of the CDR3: TGTGCCTGGAGTGTTCTGTCCAATGAGCAGTTCTTC.

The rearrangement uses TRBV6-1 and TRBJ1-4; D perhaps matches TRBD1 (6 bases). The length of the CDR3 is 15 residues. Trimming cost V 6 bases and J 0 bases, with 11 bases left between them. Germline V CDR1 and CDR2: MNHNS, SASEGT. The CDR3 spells CASRRTEATNEKLFF. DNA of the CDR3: TGTGCCAGCAGAAGGACAGAAGCAACTAATGAAAAACTGTTTTTT.

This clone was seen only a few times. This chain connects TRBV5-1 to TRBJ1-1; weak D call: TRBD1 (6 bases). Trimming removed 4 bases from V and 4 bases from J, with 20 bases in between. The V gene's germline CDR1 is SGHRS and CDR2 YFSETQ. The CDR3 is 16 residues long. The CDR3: CASSRGADGGGTEAFF. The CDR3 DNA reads TGCGCCAGCAGCCGGGGGGCGGATGGGGGTGGCACTGAAGCTTTCTTT.

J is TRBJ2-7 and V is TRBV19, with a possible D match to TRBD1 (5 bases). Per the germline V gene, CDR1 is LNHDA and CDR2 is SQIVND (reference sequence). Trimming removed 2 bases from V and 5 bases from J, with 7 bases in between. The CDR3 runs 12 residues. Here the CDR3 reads CASSIRGDEQYF. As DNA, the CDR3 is TGTGCCAGTAGTATAAGGGGTGACGAGCAGTACTTC.

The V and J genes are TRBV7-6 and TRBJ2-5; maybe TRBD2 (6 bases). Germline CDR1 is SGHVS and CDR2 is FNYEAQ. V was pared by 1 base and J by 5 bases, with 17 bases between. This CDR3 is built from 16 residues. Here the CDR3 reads CASSLDRRDGLETQYF. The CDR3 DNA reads TGTGCCAGCAGCTTAGATAGGCGGGATGGTTTGGAGACCCAGTACTTC.

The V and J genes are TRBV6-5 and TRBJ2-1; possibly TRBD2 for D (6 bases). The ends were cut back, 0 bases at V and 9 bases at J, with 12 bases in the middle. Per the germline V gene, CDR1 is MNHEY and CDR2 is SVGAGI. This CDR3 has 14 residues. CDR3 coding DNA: TGTGCCAGCAGTTACTCGTCGGGAGCAGGTGAGCAGTTCTTC. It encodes CASSYSSGAGEQFF.

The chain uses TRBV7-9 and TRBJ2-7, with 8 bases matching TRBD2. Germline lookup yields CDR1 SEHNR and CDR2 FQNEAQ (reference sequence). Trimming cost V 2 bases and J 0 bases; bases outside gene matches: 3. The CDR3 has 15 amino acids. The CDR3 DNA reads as TGTGCCAGCAGCTTACTAGCGGGCGTCTCCTACGAGCAGTACTTC. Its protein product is CASSLLAGVSYEQYF.

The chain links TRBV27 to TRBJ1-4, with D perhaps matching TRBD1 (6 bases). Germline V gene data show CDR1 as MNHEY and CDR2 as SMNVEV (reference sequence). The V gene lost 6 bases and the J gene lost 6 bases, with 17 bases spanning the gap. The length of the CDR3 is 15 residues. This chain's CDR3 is CASRDTGLSDEKLFF. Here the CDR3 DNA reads TGTGCCAGCAGAGATACAGGGCTGTCGGATGAAAAACTGTTTTTT.

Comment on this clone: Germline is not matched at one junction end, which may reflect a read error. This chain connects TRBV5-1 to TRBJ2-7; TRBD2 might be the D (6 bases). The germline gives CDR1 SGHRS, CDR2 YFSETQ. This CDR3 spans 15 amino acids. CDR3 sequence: CASSRGQGGNYGQYF. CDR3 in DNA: TGCGCCAGCAGCCGCGGGCAGGGAGGAAACTACGGGCAGTACTTC.

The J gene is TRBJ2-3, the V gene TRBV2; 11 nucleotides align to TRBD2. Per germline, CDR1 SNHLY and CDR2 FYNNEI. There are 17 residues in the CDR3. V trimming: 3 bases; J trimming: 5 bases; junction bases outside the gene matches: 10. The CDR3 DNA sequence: TGTGCCAGCAGTGAGGCTAGCGGGGGGCCCACTGGAGATACGCAGTATTTT. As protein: CASSEASGGPTGDTQYF.

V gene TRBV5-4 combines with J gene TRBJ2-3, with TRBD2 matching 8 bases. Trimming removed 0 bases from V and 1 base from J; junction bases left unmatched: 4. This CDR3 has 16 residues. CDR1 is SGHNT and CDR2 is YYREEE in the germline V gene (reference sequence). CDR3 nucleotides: TGTGCCAGCAGCTTGGTAACCGGGGGGGGCACAGATACGCAGTATTTT. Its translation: CASSLVTGGGTDTQYF.

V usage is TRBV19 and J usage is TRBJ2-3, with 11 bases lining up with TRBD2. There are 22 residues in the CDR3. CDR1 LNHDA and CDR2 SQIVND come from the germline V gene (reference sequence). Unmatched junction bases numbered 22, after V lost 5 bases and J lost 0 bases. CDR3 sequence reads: CASSLRWGRTSGPRASTDTQYF. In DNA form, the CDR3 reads TGTGCCAGTAGTCTCCGGTGGGGGAGGACTAGCGGGCCAAGAGCTAGCACAGATACGCAGTATTTT.

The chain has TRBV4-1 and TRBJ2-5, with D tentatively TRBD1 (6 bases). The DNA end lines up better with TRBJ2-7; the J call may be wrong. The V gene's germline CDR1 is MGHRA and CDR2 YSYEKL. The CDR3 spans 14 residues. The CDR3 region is CASSHRDNYYEQYF. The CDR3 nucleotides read TGCGCCAGCAGCCACCGGGACAATTACTACGAGCAGTACTTC.

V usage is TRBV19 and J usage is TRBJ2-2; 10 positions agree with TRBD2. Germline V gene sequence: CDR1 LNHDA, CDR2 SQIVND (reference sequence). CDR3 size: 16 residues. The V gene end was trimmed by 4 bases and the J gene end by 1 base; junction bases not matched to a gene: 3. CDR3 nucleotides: TGTGCCAGTAGTAATATAGCGGGAGGGAACACCGGGGAGCTGTTTTTT. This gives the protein CASSNIAGGNTGELFF.

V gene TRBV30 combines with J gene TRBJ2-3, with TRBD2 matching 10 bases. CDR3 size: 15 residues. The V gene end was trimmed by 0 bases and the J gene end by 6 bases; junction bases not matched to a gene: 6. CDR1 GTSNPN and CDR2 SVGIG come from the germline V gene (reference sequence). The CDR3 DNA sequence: TGTGCCTGGAGTGTACAGCGGGGGGGCGGGGATACGCAGTATTTT. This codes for CAWSVQRGGGDTQYF.